The entry below gives a single T cell receptor (beta chain) sequence along with its context. The target antigen is unknown. The data are from a study of T cell responses to AZD1222 COVID-19 vaccine. Study-wide findings and caveats: CD4 TCRs linked to vaccination spanned spike, dominating at 160-218 and 743-854. The donor group comprised mostly white British people and more females; the analysis possibly underestimated clonal diversity. Per reports, nearly half of all spike-specific TCRs target regions that are unmutated in variants.

Sequencing used immunoSEQ multiplex PCR; TCRdb keeps in-frame clones, though not all of them. The sample has 100,000 to 150,000 clones, almost 85% seen once. This material consisted of peripheral blood, taken 28 days after the second dose of the MenACWY control vaccine. The TCR was taken from an adult who received the MenACWY meningococcal vaccine as a control.

The CDR3 reads CASSKGWGAPYSPLHF. The CDR3 nucleotides read TGTGCCAGCAGTAAGGGGTGGGGGGCCCCATATTCACCCCTCCACTTT. The rearrangement joins TRBV27 to TRBJ1-6, with D possibly matching TRBD1 (6 bases). Trimming removed 5 bases from V and 8 bases from J, with 19 bases in between. The CDR3 contains 16 residues. From germline, CDR1 is MNHEY and CDR2 SMNVEV (reference sequence).